The clone carrying this T cell receptor beta chain appeared a few times. Antigen specificity is unknown. The use of a sample-barcoded 5' primer and a J-beta primer mix characterized a second PCR of about 7 to 12 cycles. A template-switch adaptor that had 12 random nucleotides put a tag on each cDNA molecule. TCRdb re-derived calls from the 5' RACE reads in MiXCR, one entry per CDR3 protein. The sample yields over 1,200,000 distinct CDR3 sequences, approximately 63% seen once. Trimming stripped 1 base from V and 2 bases from J, with 9 bases between. From germline, CDR1 is LGHNA and CDR2 YSLEER. The CDR3 sequence is 14 residues long. Per sample, no less than 5 micrograms of total RNA were extracted. These data belong to a study of blood T cells in healthy people across ages. Study-wide results and caveats: Estimated diversity across one million T cells was deemed an underestimate.

Sequenced sample: blood. This TCR was recovered from a man younger than 30 in good health. The chain uses TRBV4-3 and TRBJ2-7; D is unresolved. CDR3 bases: TGCGCCAGCAGCCAAGTTCTAGGCCCCTACGAGCAGTACTTC. Its translation: CASSQVLGPYEQYF.